A single sample is the source of the 21 T cell receptor beta chains below, sequenced in a study of T cell responses to AZD1222 COVID-19 vaccine. TCRdb keeps only in-frame clones here, not all; method: immunoSEQ multiplex PCR. Of 95,000 to 110,000 clones listed, 91% were seen once; the top ten hold about 50%. The specimen comprised peripheral blood, sampled on day 0 of AZD1222 vaccination. Every receptor here comes from an adult in good health.

The chain uses TRBV4-3 and TRBJ2-1; 7 bases align to TRBD2. V lost 0 bases, J lost 4 bases, and 6 bases stayed unmatched. The CDR3 runs 16 residues. Germline loops: CDR1 LGHNA, CDR2 YSLEER. CDR3 in DNA: TGCGCCAGCAGCCAAGATCTAACTAGCGATTACAATGAGCAGTTCTTC. Translated: CASSQDLTSDYNEQFF.

This clone is a singleton in its sample. V and J are TRBV4-3 and TRBJ2-3; a weak D match, TRBD2 (6 bases). The CDR3 runs 12 residues. Germline V CDR1 and CDR2: LGHNA, YSLEER. Trimming removed 2 bases at V and 6 bases at J, with 6 bases between. CDR3 sequence (DNA): TGCGCCAGCAGCCAACGGGGGGATACGCAGTATTTT. It codes for CASSQRGDTQYF.

The chain links TRBV19 to TRBJ2-5; D not resolved. Germline V gene data show CDR1 as LNHDA and CDR2 as SQIVND (reference sequence). V was cut by 6 bases and J by 5 bases, with 7 bases left in between. The CDR3 runs 11 residues. This chain's CDR3 is CASSPGETQYF. CDR3 DNA: TGTGCCAGTAGCCCTGGCGAGACCCAGTACTTC.

The chain employs TRBV7-9 and TRBJ1-6; possibly TRBD1 for D (5 bases). The CDR3 is 15 residues long. V lost 5 bases and J lost 6, with 14 bases in between. The germline V gene encodes CDR1 SEHNR and CDR2 FQNEAQ (reference sequence). The CDR3 DNA sequence: TGTGCCAGCAGCGGAGACGGGGGAGCTAATTCACCCCTCCACTTT. Residues: CASSGDGGANSPLHF.

V and J are TRBV9 and TRBJ2-2, with TRBD2 as a possible D gene (6 bases). The V end was cut by 1 base, the J end by 1 base, with 8 bases between. CDR3 length: 15 amino acids. Germline CDR1 and CDR2: SGDLS and YYNGEE. DNA of the CDR3: TGTGCCAGCAGCGTAACTAGCATGAACACCGGGGAGCTGTTTTTT. Encoded protein: CASSVTSMNTGELFF.

The rearrangement uses TRBV7-6 and TRBJ2-7; 9 bases are a match to TRBD1. The CDR3 extends over 15 amino acids. Trimming at V came to 2 bases and at J to 5 bases, leaving 7 bases not matched to a gene. The germline V gene encodes CDR1 SGHVS and CDR2 FNYEAQ. The CDR3 region has the DNA TGTGCCAGCAGCTTATTAGGGACAGGGTTCAACGAGCAGTACTTC. Amino acid sequence: CASSLLGTGFNEQYF. Variable domain in full (rest from reference TRBV7-6 and TRBJ2-7): GAGVSQSPRYKVTKRGQDVALRCDPISGHVSLYWYRQALGQGPEFLTYFNYEAQQDKSGLPNDRFSAERPEGSISTLTIQRTEQRDSAMYRCASSLLGTGFNEQYFGPGTRLTVT.

The CDR3 spells CAWGRGLDQPQHF. CDR3 DNA sequence: TGTGCCTGGGGCCGGGGGCTCGATCAGCCCCAGCATTTT. The genes are TRBV30 and TRBJ1-5; a weak D match, TRBD1 (6 bases). This CDR3 contains 13 residues. Trimming took 5 bases from V and 5 from J, leaving 13 bases between them. Germline CDR1 reads GTSNPN; CDR2 reads SVGIG (reference sequence).

The V gene is TRBV28, the J gene TRBJ1-6; no definite D call. There are 14 residues in the CDR3. CDR1 is MDHEN, CDR2 SYDVKM, per germline. The germline V and J ends were trimmed by 3 bases and 13 bases, with 16 bases remaining between them. CDR3 sequence reads: CASSFGPIGGPLHF. The CDR3 DNA follows: TGTGCCAGCAGTTTCGGGCCGATTGGTGGTCCCCTCCACTTT.

V and J are TRBV11-1 and TRBJ2-2, with no clear D. Between the trimmed V and J ends, which lost 3 bases and 4 bases, there was a span of 15 bases. This CDR3 is built from 16 residues. Germline-derived CDR1 and CDR2 are SGHAT and FQDESV (reference sequence). CDR3 loop: CASSFWSPGGTGELFF. CDR3 sequence (DNA): TGTGCCAGCAGCTTCTGGTCCCCCGGCGGCACCGGGGAGCTGTTTTTT.

The genes are TRBV30 and TRBJ1-5; a weak D match, TRBD1 (6 bases). The germline V and J ends were trimmed by 3 bases and 1 base, with 10 bases remaining between them. Germline V gene data show CDR1 as GTSNPN and CDR2 as SVGIG (reference sequence). The CDR3 consists of 14 residues. The chain's CDR3 is CAWRAGQSNQPQHF. CDR3 coding DNA: TGTGCCTGGAGGGCCGGACAGAGCAATCAGCCCCAGCATTTT.

The chain combines TRBV7-9 with TRBJ2-3, with TRBD2 identical over 7 bases. The CDR3 consists of 15 residues. The germline V gene has CDR1 SEHNR and CDR2 FQNEAQ (reference sequence). V dropped 2 bases and J dropped 4; count of bases not matched to a gene: 6. CDR3 amino acids: CASSLTNLAADTQYF. DNA of the CDR3: TGTGCCAGCAGCTTAACAAACCTAGCGGCAGATACGCAGTATTTT. The variable domain in full, with the rest retrieved from reference TRBV7-9 and TRBJ2-3, is DTGVSQNPRHKITKRGQNVTFRCDPISEHNRLYWYRQTLGQGPEFLTYFQNEAQLEKSRLLSDRFSAERPKGSFSTLEIQRTEQGDSAMYLCASSLTNLAADTQYFGPGTRLTVL.

The chain recombines TRBV5-1 with TRBJ2-7, with TRBD1 matching 8 bases. The CDR3 runs to 14 residues. V shed 4 bases and J 2 bases; nucleotides not matched to a gene: 5. Germline values: CDR1 SGHRS, CDR2 YFSETQ. CDR3 sequence reads: CASSLGQETYEQYF. CDR3 sequence (DNA): TGCGCCAGCAGCCTGGGACAGGAGACCTACGAGCAGTACTTC. Looking up the rest from reference TRBV5-1 and TRBJ2-7 gives the full variable domain: KAGVTQTPRYLIKTRGQQVTLSCSPISGHRSVSWYQQTPGQGLQFLFEYFSETQRNKGNFPGRFSGRQFSNSRSEMNVSTLELGDSALYLCASSLGQETYEQYFGPGTRLTVT.

The V call is TRBV30, the J call TRBJ2-7; D is possibly TRBD1 (5 bases). V gave up 4 bases and J gave up 2 bases, with 9 bases separating them. From germline, CDR1 is GTSNPN and CDR2 SVGIG (reference sequence). The CDR3 spans 12 residues. CDR3 coding DNA: TGTGCCTGGACAGACAGTACCTACGAGCAGTACTTC. Translating gives CAWTDSTYEQYF.

This sequence joins TRBV11-2 and TRBJ1-1; D unclear. This CDR3 has 16 amino acids. V was clipped by 4 bases and J by 0 bases, with 15 bases between them. CDR1 and CDR2 from the germline V gene are SGHAT and FQNNGV. CDR3: CASSSVIGQVNTEAFF. The CDR3 nucleotides read TGTGCCAGCAGCTCGGTGATAGGGCAGGTGAACACTGAAGCTTTCTTT.

The chain combines TRBV7-2 with TRBJ2-1; 7 nucleotides align to TRBD2. Looked up from germline, CDR1 is SGHTA and CDR2 is FQGNSA. This CDR3 has 14 residues. Losses at the gene ends were 2 bases for V and 4 bases for J; bases not matched to a gene: 2. For the CDR3, the DNA is TGTGCCAGCAGCTTAAAGCGGGGATACAATGAGCAGTTCTTC. It codes for CASSLKRGYNEQFF.

On this clone itself: Other DNA sequences within the sample encode an identical CDR3. This rearrangement joins TRBV7-2 to TRBJ2-7; no firm D call. The CDR3 totals 13 residues. Trimming shortened V by 2 bases and J by 6 bases, and 11 bases separated the two germline ends. Germline loops: CDR1 SGHTA, CDR2 FQGNSA. The CDR3 is CASSLQVTGEQYF. CDR3 in DNA: TGTGCCAGCAGCTTACAGGTAACTGGCGAGCAGTACTTC.

As regards this clone: The same CDR3 arises from other DNA sequences in this sample as well. This chain links TRBV28 with TRBJ2-7, with 7 bases that match TRBD1. With V trimmed by 6 bases and J by 1 base, 9 bases remained unmatched. Germline CDR1 and CDR2: MDHEN and SYDVKM. CDR3 length equals 15 residues. CDR3 nucleotide sequence: TGTGCCAGCAGCCGTCCCGGGACAGCATCCTACGAGCAGTACTTC. Its protein is CASSRPGTASYEQYF.

This clone was seen a single time. The CDR3 loop is CAWNHRAEAFF. In DNA, the CDR3 is TGTGCCTGGAACCACAGAGCTGAAGCTTTCTTT. The rearrangement joins TRBV30 to TRBJ1-1; D gene ambiguous. V lost 4 bases to trimming and J lost 6 bases, with 9 bases between them. The CDR3 runs 11 residues. Per germline, CDR1 GTSNPN and CDR2 SVGIG (reference sequence).

This chain joins TRBV7-3 and TRBJ1-1; maybe TRBD1 (6 bases). The CDR3 covers 19 residues. Germline V gene lookup returns CDR1 SGHTA and CDR2 FQGTGA. Trimming removed 5 bases from V and 0 bases from J, with 25 bases in between. DNA for the CDR3: TGTGCCAGCAGCCGTAGCCGAGGGACACCAGGGTCGATGAACACTGAAGCTTTCTTT. This translates into CASSRSRGTPGSMNTEAFF.

The gene calls are TRBV6-2 or TRBV6-3 and TRBJ2-5; D is unresolved. Germline CDR1 reads MNHEY; CDR2 reads SVGEGT. The V end lost 5 bases, the J end lost 4 bases, and 8 bases lay between the germline ends. This CDR3 has 12 amino acids. CDR3 loop: CASSDLGETQYF. CDR3 in DNA: TGTGCCAGCAGTGACCTAGGAGAGACCCAGTACTTC.

V gene TRBV11-2 combines with J gene TRBJ2-7; 8 positions match TRBD1. The J segment lost 3 bases and the V segment lost 5 bases, leaving 9 bases of the junction unmatched. CDR1 is SGHAT and CDR2 is FQNNGV in the germline V gene. This CDR3 has 15 amino acids. CDR3 loop: CASSATPDRVYEQYF. For the CDR3, the DNA is TGTGCCAGCAGCGCCACGCCGGACAGGGTCTACGAGCAGTACTTC. Filled out from reference TRBV11-2 and TRBJ2-7, the complete variable domain reads EAGVAQSPRYKIIEKRQSVAFWCNPISGHATLYWYQQILGQGPKLLIQFQNNGVVDDSQLPKDRFSAERLKGVDSTLKIQPAKLEDSAVYLCASSATPDRVYEQYFGPGTRLTVT.